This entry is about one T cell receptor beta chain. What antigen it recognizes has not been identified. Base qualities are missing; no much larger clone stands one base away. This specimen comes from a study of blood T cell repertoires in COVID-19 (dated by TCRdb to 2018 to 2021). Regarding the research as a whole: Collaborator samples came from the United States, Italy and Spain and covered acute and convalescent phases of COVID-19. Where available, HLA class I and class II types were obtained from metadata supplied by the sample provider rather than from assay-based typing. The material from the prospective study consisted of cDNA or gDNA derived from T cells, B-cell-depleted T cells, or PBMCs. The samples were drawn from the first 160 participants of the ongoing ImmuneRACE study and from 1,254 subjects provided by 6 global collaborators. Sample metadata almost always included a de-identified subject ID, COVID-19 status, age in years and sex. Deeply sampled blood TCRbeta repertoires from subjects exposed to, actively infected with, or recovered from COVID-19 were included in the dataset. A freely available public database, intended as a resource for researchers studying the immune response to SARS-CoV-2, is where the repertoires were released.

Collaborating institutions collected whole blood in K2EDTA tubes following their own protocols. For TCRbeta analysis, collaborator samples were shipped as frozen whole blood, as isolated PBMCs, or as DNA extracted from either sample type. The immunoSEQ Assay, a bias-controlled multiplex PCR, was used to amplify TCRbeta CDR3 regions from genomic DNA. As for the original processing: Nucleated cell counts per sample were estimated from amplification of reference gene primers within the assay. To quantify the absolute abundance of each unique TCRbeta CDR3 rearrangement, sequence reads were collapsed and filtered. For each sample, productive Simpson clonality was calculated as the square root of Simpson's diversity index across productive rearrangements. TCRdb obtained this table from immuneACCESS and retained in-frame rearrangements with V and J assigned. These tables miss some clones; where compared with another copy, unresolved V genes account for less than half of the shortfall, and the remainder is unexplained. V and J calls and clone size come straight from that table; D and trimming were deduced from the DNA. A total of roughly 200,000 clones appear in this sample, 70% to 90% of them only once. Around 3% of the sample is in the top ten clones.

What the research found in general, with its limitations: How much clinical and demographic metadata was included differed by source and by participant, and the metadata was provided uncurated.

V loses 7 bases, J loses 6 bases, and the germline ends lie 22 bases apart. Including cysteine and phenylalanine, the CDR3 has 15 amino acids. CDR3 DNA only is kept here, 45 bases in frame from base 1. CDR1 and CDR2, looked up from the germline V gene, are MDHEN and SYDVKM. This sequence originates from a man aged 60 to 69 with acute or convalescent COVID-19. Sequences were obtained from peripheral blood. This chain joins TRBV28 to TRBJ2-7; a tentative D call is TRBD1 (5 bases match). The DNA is TGTGCCAGCACTCCCTCAGGTCTTCTAAGGGGCGAGCAGTACTTC. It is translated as CASTPSGLLRGEQYF.